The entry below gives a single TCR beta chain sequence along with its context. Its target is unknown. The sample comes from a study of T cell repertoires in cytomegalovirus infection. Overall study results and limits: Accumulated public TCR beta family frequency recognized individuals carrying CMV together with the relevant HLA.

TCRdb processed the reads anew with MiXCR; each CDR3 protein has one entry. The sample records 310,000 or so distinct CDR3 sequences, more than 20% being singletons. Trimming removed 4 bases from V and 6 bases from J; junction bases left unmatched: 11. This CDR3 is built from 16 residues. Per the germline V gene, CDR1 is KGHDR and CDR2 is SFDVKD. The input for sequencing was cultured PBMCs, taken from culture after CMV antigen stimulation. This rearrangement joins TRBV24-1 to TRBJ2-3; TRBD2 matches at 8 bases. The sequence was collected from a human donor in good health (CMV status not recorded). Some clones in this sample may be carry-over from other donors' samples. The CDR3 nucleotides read TGTGCCACCAGTGAACCCGGACTAGCACCCCTTGATACGCAGTATTTT. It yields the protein CATSEPGLAPLDTQYF.